One and the same sample provided the 27 T cell receptor beta chains below, sequenced in a study of T cell responses to AZD1222 COVID-19 vaccine. The assay was immunoSEQ multiplex PCR, and TCRdb's table has in-frame clones only and misses some. This sample has over 150,000 clones, with around 89% found just once. Sequencing was performed on peripheral blood, taken 28 days after the second AZD1222 dose. The receptors were gathered from an adult who received the AZD1222 COVID-19 vaccine.

The chain links TRBV15 to TRBJ1-4, with a possible D match to TRBD1 (6 bases). The CDR3 is made up of 16 amino acids. Trimming cost V 3 bases and J 0 bases, with 11 bases left between them. Germline V gene lookup returns CDR1 LNHNV and CDR2 YYDKDF (reference sequence). The CDR3 region has the DNA TGTGCCACCAGCAGGGGGGGACATGCAACTAATGAAAAACTGTTTTTT. Protein product: CATSRGGHATNEKLFF.

The chain has TRBV2 and TRBJ1-5, with D possibly matching TRBD1 (6 bases). CDR1 is SNHLY and CDR2 is FYNNEI in the germline V gene. The CDR3 has 14 amino acids. Deletions cut 4 bases from V and 4 bases from J, with 11 bases between. CDR3 protein: CASSGEQGNQPQHF. In nucleotides, the CDR3 is TGTGCCAGCAGTGGAGAACAGGGAAATCAGCCCCAGCATTTT. The full variable domain, its missing parts supplied by reference TRBV2 and TRBJ1-5, is EPEVTQTPSHQVTQMGQEVILRCVPISNHLYFYWYRQILGQKVEFLVSFYNNEISEKSEIFDDQFSVERPDGSNFTLKIRSTKLEDSAMYFCASSGEQGNQPQHFGDGTRLSIL.

This sequence joins TRBV5-1 and TRBJ2-1, with 7 bases identical to TRBD1. J gave up 4 bases and V 9 bases, and 10 bases lay outside the gene matches. This CDR3 contains 14 residues. From germline, CDR1 is SGHRS and CDR2 YFSETQ. The CDR3 DNA is TGCGCCACCAAGGGGGCAGAGTTATACAATGAGCAGTTCTTC. Its translation is CATKGAELYNEQFF.

The chain carries TRBV7-2 and TRBJ1-1, with unresolved D. V was trimmed by 3 bases and J by 6 bases, leaving 8 bases between them. Germline V gives CDR1 SGHTA, CDR2 FQGNSA. The CDR3 runs to 12 residues. CDR3 in DNA: TGTGCCAGCAGCTTCTTTTTCCCTGAAGCTTTCTTT. It yields the protein CASSFFFPEAFF.

The V and J genes are TRBV10-3 and TRBJ1-1; 7 nucleotides match TRBD1. This CDR3 has 13 residues. Germline CDR1 and CDR2: ENHRY and SYGVKD. Trimming took 8 bases from V and 7 from J; bases not matched to a gene: 10. CDR3 loop: CAIFPGGSGEAFF. The CDR3 nucleotides are TGTGCCATCTTTCCAGGGGGTTCTGGTGAAGCTTTCTTT.

The V gene is TRBV5-1, the J gene TRBJ2-2, with D uncertain. This CDR3 is built from 15 residues. Germline V lookup: CDR1 SGHRS, CDR2 YFSETQ. The V and J ends lost 2 bases and 1 base respectively, with 9 bases between them. CDR3 sequence reads: CASSFMAVNTGELFF. DNA for the CDR3: TGCGCCAGCAGCTTTATGGCGGTGAACACCGGGGAGCTGTTTTTT.

The chain uses TRBV7-8 and TRBJ2-2, with D possibly matching TRBD2 (6 bases). Germline V gives CDR1 SGHVS, CDR2 FQNEAQ. Trimming removed 4 bases at V and 7 bases at J, with 19 bases between. There are 16 residues in the CDR3. The chain's CDR3 is CASSSKRLVGDGELFF. CDR3 coding DNA: TGTGCCAGCAGCTCCAAACGACTAGTTGGGGACGGGGAGCTGTTTTTT.

The J gene is TRBJ1-5, the V gene TRBV10-3, with 8 bases lining up with TRBD1. The ends lost 3 bases at V and 6 bases at J; junction bases unmatched: 7. The germline CDR1 and CDR2 sequences are ENHRY and SYGVKD. The CDR3 is 15 amino acids. This CDR3 reads CAISDLQGGGQPQHF. Written as DNA, the CDR3 is TGTGCCATCAGTGACTTACAGGGGGGCGGTCAGCCCCAGCATTTT.

V usage is TRBV10-3 and J usage is TRBJ2-7; 8 bases agree with TRBD1. CDR1 ENHRY and CDR2 SYGVKD come from the germline V gene. After removal of 10 bases from V and 3 bases from J, the junction contained 14 bases not matched to a gene. The CDR3 contains 15 residues. The CDR3 reads CATLQGALFNYEQYF. The CDR3 nucleotides read TGTGCCACCCTTCAGGGGGCTCTATTCAACTACGAGCAGTACTTC.

The V call is TRBV30, the J call TRBJ2-7; perhaps D is TRBD1 or TRBD2 (5 bases each). The V and J ends lost 0 bases and 8 bases respectively, with 14 bases between them. CDR3 size: 13 residues. CDR1 is GTSNPN and CDR2 is SVGIG in the germline V gene (reference sequence). CDR3 protein: CAWSVAGRQKQYF. CDR3 nucleotides: TGTGCCTGGAGTGTAGCAGGGAGACAGAAGCAGTACTTC. The variable domain in full, completed from reference TRBV30 and TRBJ2-7, reads SQTIHQWPATLVQPVGSPLSLECTVEGTSNPNLYWYRQAAGRGLQLLFYSVGIGQISSEVPQNLSASRPQDRQFILSSKKLLLSDSGFYLCAWSVAGRQKQYFGPGTRLTVT.

This clone was counted only a few times. V and J are TRBV9 and TRBJ2-7; TRBD2 agrees at 8 bases. The CDR3 runs to 16 residues. The junction had 13 bases not matched to a gene; V was cut back by 4 bases and J by 4 bases. Germline V gene data show CDR1 as SGDLS and CDR2 as YYNGEE. Written as DNA, the CDR3 is TGTGCCAGCAGCCCCACGGGAGCGGGGGCCCCATACGAGCAGTACTTC. The encoded protein is CASSPTGAGAPYEQYF.

The rearrangement links TRBV5-1 to TRBJ2-7; D assignment may be TRBD1 or TRBD2 (6 bases each). There are 13 residues in the CDR3. V was trimmed by 6 bases and J by 7 bases, leaving 17 bases between them. Germline V gene data show CDR1 as SGHRS and CDR2 as YFSETQ. The CDR3 DNA reads TGCGCCAGCAACGGAGAGGGGGGATATGAGCAGTACTTC. Translation: CASNGEGGYEQYF.

The V call is TRBV28, the J call TRBJ2-7; 7 nucleotides match TRBD2. V dropped 6 bases and J dropped 5; count of bases not matched to a gene: 7. Germline assignment: CDR1 MDHEN and CDR2 SYDVKM. This CDR3 spans 13 amino acids. The CDR3 DNA is TGTGCCAGCAGGGACTGGGAGGGCAACGAGCAGTACTTC. As protein: CASRDWEGNEQYF.

The chain is built from TRBV11-3 and TRBJ2-7; no definite D call. The CDR3 loop spans 12 amino acids. V was clipped by 7 bases and J by 5 bases, with 12 bases between them. CDR1 and CDR2 from the germline V gene are SGHNT and YENEEA. The CDR3 bases are TGTGCCAGCAAAGAGGACGGCGACGAGCAGTACTTC. Translated: CASKEDGDEQYF.

The chain couples TRBV7-9 to TRBJ2-2; D ambiguous. Germline CDR1 is SEHNR and CDR2 is FQNEAQ (reference sequence). The CDR3 runs 11 residues. V dropped 4 bases and J dropped 12 bases, with 9 bases sitting between them. CDR3 sequence: CASSSQGQLFF. The CDR3 DNA follows: TGTGCCAGCAGCTCACAAGGTCAGCTGTTTTTT.

The gene calls are TRBV6-5 and TRBJ1-3, with 7 nucleotides matching TRBD1. The V segment lost 4 bases and the J segment 4 bases; nucleotides outside the gene matches: 10. The germline V gene has CDR1 MNHEY and CDR2 SVGAGI. CDR3 length: 16 residues. CDR3 sequence: CASSFGSQGRGNTIYF. CDR3 sequence (DNA): TGTGCCAGCAGTTTCGGATCACAGGGGAGGGGAAACACCATATATTTT.

The genes are TRBV9 and TRBJ2-1, with D hard to call. CDR1 is SGDLS and CDR2 is YYNGEE in the germline V gene. The ends were cut back, 0 bases at V and 15 bases at J, with 13 bases in the middle. This CDR3 spans 12 amino acids. DNA for the CDR3: TGTGCCAGCAGCGTAGGGAAGGGTGGGCCGTTCTTC. Protein: CASSVGKGGPFF.

Written as DNA, the CDR3 is TGTGCCAGCAGCCCCTGGGTCAGGGGTTTTGGAAACACCATATATTTT. Its protein is CASSPWVRGFGNTIYF. The V call is TRBV14, the J call TRBJ1-3; weak D call: TRBD1 (6 bases). This CDR3 has 16 amino acids. Trimming took 4 bases from V and 3 from J, leaving 16 bases between them. Germline V gives CDR1 SGHDN, CDR2 FVKESK. The full variable domain, with the rest looked up from reference TRBV14 and TRBJ1-3, is EAGVTQFPSHSVIEKGQTVTLRCDPISGHDNLYWYRRVMGKEIKFLLHFVKESKQDESGMPNNRFLAERTGGTYSTLKVQPAELEDSGVYFCASSPWVRGFGNTIYFGEGSWLTVV.

Remarks on this clone: Other DNA sequences in this specimen translate into the identical CDR3. This chain joins TRBV7-9 and TRBJ2-5, with unresolved D. The length of the CDR3 is 12 residues. V gave up 3 bases and J gave up 2 bases, with 4 bases separating them. Germline lookup yields CDR1 SEHNR and CDR2 FQNEAQ (reference sequence). In DNA form, the CDR3 reads TGTGCCAGCAGCTTGGGGCAAGAGACCCAGTACTTC. This encodes CASSLGQETQYF.

In its sample, this clone was seen once. This rearrangement joins TRBV19 to TRBJ1-2, with 9 bases that match TRBD1. Germline values: CDR1 LNHDA, CDR2 SQIVND (reference sequence). CDR3 size: 14 residues. After removal of 5 bases from V and 4 bases from J, the junction contained 5 bases not matched to a gene. CDR3 in amino acids: CASSGQGWSYGYTF. The CDR3 nucleotides read TGTGCCAGTAGTGGACAGGGGTGGAGCTATGGCTACACCTTC.

J is TRBJ1-1 and V is TRBV6-1; D gene uncertain. The CDR3 extends over 14 amino acids. Germline V gene sequence: CDR1 MNHNS, CDR2 SASEGT. Trimming removed 3 bases at V and 1 base at J, with 9 bases between. As DNA, the CDR3 is TGTGCCAGCAGTGATCTGAGCCCGAACACTGAAGCTTTCTTT. Translating gives CASSDLSPNTEAFF.

This clone appeared a single time. The chain employs TRBV23-1 and TRBJ1-1; possibly TRBD1 for D (6 bases). TRBV23-1 belongs to the ORF category, with a function that is uncertain. Trimming took off 4 bases at V and 3 bases at J, with 9 bases between the two ends. The length of the CDR3 is 13 residues. The CDR3 DNA reads TGCGCCAGCAGTCCCGGGGGGCACACTGAAGCTTTCTTT. This codes for CASSPGGHTEAFF.

The chain links TRBV4-3 to TRBJ2-7, with 8 bases fitting TRBD2. V shed 0 bases and J 1 base; nucleotides not matched to a gene: 2. The CDR3 is made up of 15 amino acids. The germline gives CDR1 LGHNA, CDR2 YSLEER. As DNA, the CDR3 is TGCGCCAGCAGCCAAGATCGGGGGGGGTCCTACGAGCAGTACTTC. Its translation is CASSQDRGGSYEQYF.

The CDR3 here is CASSQELSNSPLHF. CDR3 DNA: TGTGCCAGCAGCCAAGAATTAAGTAATTCACCCCTCCACTTT. This chain uses TRBV3-1 (or the pseudogene TRBV3-2) with TRBJ1-6; D gene unclear. Germline CDR1 is LGHDT and CDR2 is YNNKEL (reference sequence). This CDR3 is built from 14 residues. The germline V and J ends were trimmed by 0 bases and 6 bases, with 6 bases remaining between them.

The V and J genes are TRBV19 and TRBJ2-1; the D gene could be TRBD1 or TRBD2 (6 bases each). Germline assignment: CDR1 LNHDA and CDR2 SQIVND (reference sequence). The CDR3 spans 15 residues. V gave up 10 bases and J gave up 5 bases, with 21 bases separating them. Here the CDR3 reads CATLGGQRTHNEQFF. CDR3 sequence (DNA): TGTGCCACCCTCGGGGGACAACGAACCCACAATGAGCAGTTCTTC.

The chain recombines TRBV5-1 with TRBJ1-4; no reliable D call. V lost 0 bases and J lost 2, with 2 bases in between. The CDR3 totals 13 residues. Germline-derived CDR1 and CDR2 are SGHRS and YFSETQ. Here the CDR3 DNA reads TGCGCCAGCAGCTTGGGGACTAATGAAAAACTGTTTTTT. It encodes CASSLGTNEKLFF.

Only one count was recorded for this clone. The rearrangement joins TRBV6-5 to TRBJ1-3; D may be TRBD1 (6 bases). V lost 2 bases and J 0 bases, leaving 11 bases between the germline ends. Germline CDR1 MNHEY, CDR2 SVGAGI. This CDR3 comprises 16 residues. The CDR3 coding sequence is TGTGCCAGCAGTTACGGGGGCGGGAGCTCTGGAAACACCATATATTTT. It codes for CASSYGGGSSGNTIYF.